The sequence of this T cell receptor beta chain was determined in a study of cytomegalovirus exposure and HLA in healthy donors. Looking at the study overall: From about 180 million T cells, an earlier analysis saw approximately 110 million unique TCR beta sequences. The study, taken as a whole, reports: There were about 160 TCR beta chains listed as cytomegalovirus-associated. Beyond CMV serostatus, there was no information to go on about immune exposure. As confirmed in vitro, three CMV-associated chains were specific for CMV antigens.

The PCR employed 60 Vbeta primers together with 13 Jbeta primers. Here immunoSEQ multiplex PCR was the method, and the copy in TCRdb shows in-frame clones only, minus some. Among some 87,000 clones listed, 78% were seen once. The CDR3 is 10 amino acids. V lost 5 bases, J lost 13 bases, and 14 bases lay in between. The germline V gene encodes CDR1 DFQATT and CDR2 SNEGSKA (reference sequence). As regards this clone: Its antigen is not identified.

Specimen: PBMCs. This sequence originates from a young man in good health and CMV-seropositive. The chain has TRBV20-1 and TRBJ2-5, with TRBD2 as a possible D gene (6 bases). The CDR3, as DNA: TGCAGTGCTCGGCCGGGACTGACGTACTTC. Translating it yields CSARPGLTYF.